The present TCR beta chain was sequenced within a study of neurological immune-mediated disorders. The time point was: technical triplicate 3. The unsorted libraries had their origin in 2 million PBMCs stored at -80 C. CDR3 length: 13 amino acids. Trimming pared 3 bases from V and 2 bases from J, leaving 8 bases between. Each TCR transcript was tagged with a 10-nucleotide random UMI during 5'RACE. MiXCR was run by TCRdb on the 5' RACE reads, yielding one entry per CDR3 protein. This table holds nearly 45,000 distinct CDR3 sequences, 20% to 25% found once. The clonotype comes from a man aged 55 to 69 with HTLV-1-associated myelopathy (HAM/TSP). The sequencing sample was made of PBMCs. The rearrangement joins TRBV12-3 or TRBV12-4 to TRBJ2-7; no definite D call. CDR3 residues: CASSFGLTYEQYF. CDR3 coding DNA: TGTGCCAGCAGTTTCGGGTTAACCTACGAGCAGTACTTC.